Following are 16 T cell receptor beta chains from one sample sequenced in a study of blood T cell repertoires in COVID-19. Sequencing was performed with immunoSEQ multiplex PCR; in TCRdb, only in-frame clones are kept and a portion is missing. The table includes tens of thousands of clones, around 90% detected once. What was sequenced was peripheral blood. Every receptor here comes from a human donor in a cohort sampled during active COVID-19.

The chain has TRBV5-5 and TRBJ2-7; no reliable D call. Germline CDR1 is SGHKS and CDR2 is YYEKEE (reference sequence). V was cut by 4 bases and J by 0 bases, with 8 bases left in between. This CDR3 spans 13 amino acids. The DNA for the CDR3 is TGTGCCAGCAGCATCGGCGGCTCCTACGAGCAGTACTTC. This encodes CASSIGGSYEQYF.

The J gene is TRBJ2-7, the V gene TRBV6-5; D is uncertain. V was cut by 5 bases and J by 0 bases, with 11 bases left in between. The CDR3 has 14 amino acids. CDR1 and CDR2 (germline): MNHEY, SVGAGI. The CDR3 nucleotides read TGTGCCAGCAGTCCAAATTACAGCTCCTACGAGCAGTACTTC. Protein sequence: CASSPNYSSYEQYF.

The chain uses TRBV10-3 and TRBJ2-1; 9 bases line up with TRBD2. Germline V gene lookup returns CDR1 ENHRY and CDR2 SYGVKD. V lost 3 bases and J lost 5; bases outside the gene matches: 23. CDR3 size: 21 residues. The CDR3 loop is CAISDFQREENRGRIDNEQFF. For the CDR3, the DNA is TGTGCCATCAGTGATTTTCAGCGGGAGGAGAATCGGGGCCGAATTGACAATGAGCAGTTCTTC.

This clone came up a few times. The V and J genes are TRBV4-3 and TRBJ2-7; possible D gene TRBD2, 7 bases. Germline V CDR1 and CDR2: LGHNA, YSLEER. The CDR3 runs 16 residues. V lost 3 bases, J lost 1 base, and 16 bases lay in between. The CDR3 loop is CASSQGGGVLSYEQYF. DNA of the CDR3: TGCGCCAGCAGCCAGGGGGGGGGCGTTTTGTCCTACGAGCAGTACTTC.

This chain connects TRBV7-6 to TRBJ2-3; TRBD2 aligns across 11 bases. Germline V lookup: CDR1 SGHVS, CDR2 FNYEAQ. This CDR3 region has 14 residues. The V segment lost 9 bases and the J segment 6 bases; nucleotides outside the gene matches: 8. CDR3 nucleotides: TGTGCCAGTGGACTAGCGGGTAGATCGGATACGCAGTATTTT. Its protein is CASGLAGRSDTQYF.

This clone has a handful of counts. The CDR3 region has the DNA TGCGCCAGCAGCCGGCTACAGGGGGAGACCCAGTACTTC. Encoded protein: CASSRLQGETQYF. J is TRBJ2-5 and V is TRBV4-1; 7 bases fit TRBD1. Trimming took 4 bases from V and 5 from J; bases not matched to a gene: 4. Germline CDR1 is MGHRA and CDR2 is YSYEKL. The CDR3 is made up of 13 amino acids.

The CDR3 is CASGRGGDYEQYF. The CDR3 DNA reads TGTGCCAGCGGGCGGGGGGGCGACTACGAGCAGTACTTC. The chain has TRBV11-2 and TRBJ2-7, with 9 bases matching TRBD2. CDR1 and CDR2 from the germline V gene are SGHAT and FQNNGV. The CDR3 extends over 13 amino acids. Germline trimming cut 8 bases from V and 3 bases from J; bases unmatched to any gene: 5. Drawing the rest from reference TRBV11-2 and TRBJ2-7, the complete variable domain is EAGVAQSPRYKIIEKRQSVAFWCNPISGHATLYWYQQILGQGPKLLIQFQNNGVVDDSQLPKDRFSAERLKGVDSTLKIQPAKLEDSAVYLCASGRGGDYEQYFGPGTRLTVT.

Here the CDR3 DNA reads TGTGCCTCAAGAGGGGGGGCTCAAGAGACCCAGTACTTC. As protein: CASRGGAQETQYF. V usage is TRBV12-3 or TRBV12-4 and J usage is TRBJ2-5, with TRBD2 as a possible D gene (7 bases). This CDR3 is 13 amino acids long. The ends were cut back, 11 bases at V and 2 bases at J, with 15 bases in the middle.

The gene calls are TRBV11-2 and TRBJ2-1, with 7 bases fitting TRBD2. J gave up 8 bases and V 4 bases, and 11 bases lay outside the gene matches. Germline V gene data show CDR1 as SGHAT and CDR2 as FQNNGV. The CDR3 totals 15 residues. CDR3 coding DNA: TGTGCCAGCAGCTCCGGACTAGTTTCATTTGATGAGCAGTTCTTC. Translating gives CASSSGLVSFDEQFF.

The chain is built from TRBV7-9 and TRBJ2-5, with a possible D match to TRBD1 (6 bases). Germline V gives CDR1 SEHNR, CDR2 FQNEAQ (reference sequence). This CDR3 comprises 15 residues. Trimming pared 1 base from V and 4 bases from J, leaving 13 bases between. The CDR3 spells CASSLGQVGGETQYF. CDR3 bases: TGTGCCAGCAGCTTAGGACAGGTTGGGGGAGAGACCCAGTACTTC. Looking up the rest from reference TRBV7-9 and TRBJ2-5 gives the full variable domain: DTGVSQNPRHKITKRGQNVTFRCDPISEHNRLYWYRQTLGQGPEFLTYFQNEAQLEKSRLLSDRFSAERPKGSFSTLEIQRTEQGDSAMYLCASSLGQVGGETQYFGPGTRLLVL.

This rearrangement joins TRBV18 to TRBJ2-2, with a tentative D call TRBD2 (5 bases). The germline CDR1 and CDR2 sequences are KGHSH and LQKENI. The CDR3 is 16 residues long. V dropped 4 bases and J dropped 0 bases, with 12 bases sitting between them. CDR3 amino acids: CASSLNGGSNTGELFF. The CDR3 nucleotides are TGTGCCAGCTCACTAAACGGAGGTTCGAACACCGGGGAGCTGTTTTTT.

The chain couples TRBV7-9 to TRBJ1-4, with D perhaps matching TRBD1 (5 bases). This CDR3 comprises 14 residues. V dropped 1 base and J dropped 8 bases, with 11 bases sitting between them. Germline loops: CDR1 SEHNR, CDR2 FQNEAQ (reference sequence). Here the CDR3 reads CASSLGRVGEKLFF. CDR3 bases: TGTGCCAGCAGCTTAGGCAGGGTTGGGGAAAAACTGTTTTTT.

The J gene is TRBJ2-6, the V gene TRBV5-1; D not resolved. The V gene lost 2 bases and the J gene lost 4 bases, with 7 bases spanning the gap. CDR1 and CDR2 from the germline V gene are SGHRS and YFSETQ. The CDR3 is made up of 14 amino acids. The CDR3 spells CASSLSVGANVLTF. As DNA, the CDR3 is TGCGCCAGCAGCTTATCGGTAGGGGCCAACGTCCTGACTTTC.

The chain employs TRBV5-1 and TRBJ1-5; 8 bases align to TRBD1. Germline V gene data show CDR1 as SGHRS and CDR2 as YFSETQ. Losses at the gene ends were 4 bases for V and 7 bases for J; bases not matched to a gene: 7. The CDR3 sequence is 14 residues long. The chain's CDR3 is CASSPDRGRQPQHF. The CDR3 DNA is TGCGCCAGCAGCCCCGACAGGGGAAGGCAGCCCCAGCATTTT.

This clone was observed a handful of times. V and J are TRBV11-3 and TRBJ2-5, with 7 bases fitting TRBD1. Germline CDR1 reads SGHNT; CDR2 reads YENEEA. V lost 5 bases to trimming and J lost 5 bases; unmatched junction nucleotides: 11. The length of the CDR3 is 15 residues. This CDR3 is CASSLTDRPRETQYF. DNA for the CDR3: TGTGCCAGCAGCCTCACGGACAGGCCCCGGGAGACCCAGTACTTC.

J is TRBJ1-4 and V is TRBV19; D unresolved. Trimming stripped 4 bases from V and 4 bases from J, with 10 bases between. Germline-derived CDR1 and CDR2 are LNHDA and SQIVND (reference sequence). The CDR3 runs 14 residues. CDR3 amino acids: CASSNGGSNEKLFF. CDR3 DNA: TGTGCCAGTAGTAACGGTGGGAGTAATGAAAAACTGTTTTTT. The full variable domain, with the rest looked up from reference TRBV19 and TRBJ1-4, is DGGITQSPKYLFRKEGQNVTLSCEQNLNHDAMYWYRQDPGQGLRLIYYSQIVNDFQKGDIAEGYSVSREKKESFPLTVTSAQKNPTAFYLCASSNGGSNEKLFFGSGTQLSVL.